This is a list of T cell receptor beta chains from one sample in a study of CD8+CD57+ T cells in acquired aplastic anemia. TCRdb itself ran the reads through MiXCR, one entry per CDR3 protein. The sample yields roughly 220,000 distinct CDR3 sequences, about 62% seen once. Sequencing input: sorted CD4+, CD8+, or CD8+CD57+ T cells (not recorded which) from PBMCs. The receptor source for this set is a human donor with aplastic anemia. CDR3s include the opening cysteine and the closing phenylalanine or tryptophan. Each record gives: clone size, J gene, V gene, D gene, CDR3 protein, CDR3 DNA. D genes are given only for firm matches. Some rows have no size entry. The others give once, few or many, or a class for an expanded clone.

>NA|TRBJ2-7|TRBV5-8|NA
CASSLIVSFSEQYF
TGTGCCAGCAGCTTAATCGTTAGTTTTTCCGAGCAGTACTTC
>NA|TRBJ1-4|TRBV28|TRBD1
CASRRQGGNEKLFF
TGTGCCAGCAGAAGACAGGGAGGTAATGAAAAACTGTTTTTT
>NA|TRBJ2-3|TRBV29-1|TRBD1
CSTRRGHGTDTQYF
TGCAGCACTCGCAGGGGGCATGGCACAGATACGCAGTATTTT
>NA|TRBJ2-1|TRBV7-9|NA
CASSSNTNRYNEQFF
TGTGCCAGCAGCTCAAATACGAACCGATACAATGAGCAGTTCTTC
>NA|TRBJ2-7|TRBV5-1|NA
CASTESGGAYEQYF
TGCGCCAGCACCGAATCGGGGGGCGCATACGAGCAGTACTTC
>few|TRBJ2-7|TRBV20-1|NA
CSAPTSYEQYF
TGCAGTGCCCCCACTAGCTACGAGCAGTACTTC
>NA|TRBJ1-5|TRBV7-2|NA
CASSFRQVNQPQHF
TGTGCCAGCAGCTTCCGACAGGTCAATCAGCCCCAGCATTTT
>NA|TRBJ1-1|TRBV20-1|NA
CSAKTTVNTEAFF
TGCAGTGCTAAAACGACGGTTAACACTGAAGCTTTCTTT
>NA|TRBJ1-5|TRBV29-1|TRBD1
CSVGTGHNQPQHF
TGCAGCGTTGGGACAGGACACAATCAGCCCCAGCATTTT
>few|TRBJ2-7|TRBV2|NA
CATQDTVTSYEQYF
TGTGCCACCCAGGACACAGTCACCTCCTACGAGCAGTACTTC
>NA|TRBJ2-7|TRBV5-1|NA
CASSLILAGGEQYF
TGCGCCAGCAGCTTGATACTAGCCGGGGGCGAGCAGTACTTC
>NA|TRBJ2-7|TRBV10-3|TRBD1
CASSSGTGGRQYF
TGTGCCAGCAGCTCCGGGACAGGGGGCCGCCAGTACTTC
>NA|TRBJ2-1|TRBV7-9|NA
CASSLEQGLYNEQFF
TGTGCCAGCAGCTTAGAACAGGGCCTCTACAATGAGCAGTTCTTC
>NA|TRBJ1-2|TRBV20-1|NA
CSARDSAADYGYTF
TGCAGTGCTAGAGATTCAGCAGCTGACTATGGCTACACCTTC
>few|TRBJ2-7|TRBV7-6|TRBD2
CASSWTSGSSEQYF
TGTGCCAGCAGCTGGACTAGCGGGAGTAGCGAGCAGTACTTC
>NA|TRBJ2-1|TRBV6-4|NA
CASSDSSENNEQFF
TGTGCCAGCAGTGACTCGTCGGAGAATAATGAGCAGTTCTTC
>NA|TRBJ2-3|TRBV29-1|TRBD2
CSVVLAGRADTQYF
TGCAGCGTTGTACTAGCGGGTAGGGCAGATACGCAGTATTTT
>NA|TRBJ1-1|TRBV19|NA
CASSRDTINTEAFF
TGTGCCAGTAGTCGGGACACAATAAACACTGAAGCTTTCTTT
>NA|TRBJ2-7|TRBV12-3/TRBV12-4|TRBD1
CASSGTGLTYEQYF
TGTGCCAGCAGTGGGACAGGGCTGACCTACGAGCAGTACTTC
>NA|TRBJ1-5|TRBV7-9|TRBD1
CASSLAGGQGRSNQPQHF
TGTGCCAGCAGCTTAGCGGGCGGACAGGGGAGAAGCAATCAGCCCCAGCATTTT
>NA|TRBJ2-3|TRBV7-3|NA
CASSIGRSTDTQYF
TGTGCCAGCAGCATAGGGCGCAGCACAGATACGCAGTATTTT
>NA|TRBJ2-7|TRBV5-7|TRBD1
CASSIRDRNREQYF
TGTGCCAGCAGCATCCGGGACAGGAACCGCGAGCAGTACTTC
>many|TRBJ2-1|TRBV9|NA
CASSTEGAGGSYNEQFF
TGTGCCAGCAGCACCGAGGGGGCGGGGGGTTCATACAATGAGCAGTTCTTC
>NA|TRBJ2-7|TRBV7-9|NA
CASSDVGVLIRGYEQYF
TGTGCCAGCAGCGATGTAGGGGTACTGATTCGGGGCTACGAGCAGTACTTC
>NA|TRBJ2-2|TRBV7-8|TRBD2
CASSVLAVGTGELFF
TGTGCCAGCAGCGTTCTAGCGGTAGGGACCGGGGAGCTGTTTTTT
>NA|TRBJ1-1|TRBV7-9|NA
CASSLAGVSTEAFF
TGTGCCAGCAGCCTAGCGGGGGTCAGCACTGAAGCTTTCTTT
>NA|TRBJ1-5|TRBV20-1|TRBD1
CSANRGGSNQPQHF
TGCAGTGCTAACAGGGGGGGTAGCAATCAGCCCCAGCATTTT
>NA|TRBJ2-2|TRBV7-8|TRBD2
CASSFLGGWTGELFF
TGTGCCAGCAGCTTCCTGGGAGGGTGGACCGGGGAGCTGTTTTTT
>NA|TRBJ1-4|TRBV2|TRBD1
CASTGEANEKLFF
TGTGCCAGTACAGGGGAGGCTAATGAAAAACTGTTTTTT
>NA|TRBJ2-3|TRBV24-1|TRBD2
CATSVAGSTDTQYF
TGTGCCACCAGTGTAGCGGGTAGCACAGATACGCAGTATTTT
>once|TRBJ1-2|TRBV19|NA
CASSIEGLPLYGYTF
TGTGCCAGTAGTATAGAAGGGCTCCCTCTCTATGGCTACACCTTC
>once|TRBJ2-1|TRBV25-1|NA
CASSESFAVEQFF
TGTGCCAGTAGTGAGTCCTTCGCGGTTGAGCAGTTCTTC
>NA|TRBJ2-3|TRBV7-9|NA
CASSLLLTDTQYF
TGTGCCAGCAGCCTACTGCTCACAGATACGCAGTATTTT
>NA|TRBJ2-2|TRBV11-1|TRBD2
CASSFPREGTGELFF
TGTGCCAGCAGCTTCCCCAGGGAGGGAACCGGGGAGCTGTTTTTT
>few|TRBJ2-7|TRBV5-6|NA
CASSLGVYYEQYF
TGTGCCAGCAGCTTGGGAGTATACTACGAGCAGTACTTC
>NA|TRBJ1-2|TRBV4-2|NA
CASSQDLGLTMGYGYTF
TGTGCCAGCAGCCAAGATCTGGGGCTCACCATGGGCTATGGCTACACCTTC
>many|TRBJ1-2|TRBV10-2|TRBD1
CASSDSPIYRGQNYGYTF
TGCGCCAGCAGTGATTCCCCTATTTATCGGGGACAGAACTATGGCTACACCTTC
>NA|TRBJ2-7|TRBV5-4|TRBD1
CASSFPGQGAYEQYF
TGTGCCAGCAGCTTTCCGGGACAGGGAGCCTACGAGCAGTACTTC
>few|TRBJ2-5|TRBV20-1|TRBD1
CSAVLTGIETQYF
TGCAGTGCCGTTCTGACAGGGATTGAGACCCAGTACTTC
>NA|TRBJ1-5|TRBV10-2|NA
CASSDNNQPQHF
TGCGCCAGCAGTGATAACAATCAGCCCCAGCATTTT
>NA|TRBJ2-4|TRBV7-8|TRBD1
CASSLLGGASTGGNIQYF
TGTGCCAGCAGCTTACTAGGCGGAGCCTCCACAGGGGGTAACATTCAGTACTTC
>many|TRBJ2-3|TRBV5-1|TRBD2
CASSRSGGGADTQYF
TGCGCCAGCAGCCGGAGCGGGGGGGGGGCAGATACGCAGTATTTT
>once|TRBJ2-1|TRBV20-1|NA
CRPGDEQFF
TGCAGGCCCGGGGATGAGCAGTTCTTC
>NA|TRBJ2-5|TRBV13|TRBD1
CASSSRDRAEETQYF
TGTGCCAGCAGCTCCAGGGACAGGGCGGAGGAGACCCAGTACTTC
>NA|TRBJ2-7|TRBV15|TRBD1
CATSRDLTGGLNEQYF
TGTGCCACCAGCAGAGATTTGACAGGGGGCCTCAACGAGCAGTACTTC
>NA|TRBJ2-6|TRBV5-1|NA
CASRSGQPSGANVLTF
TGCGCCAGCAGGTCCGGACAGCCCTCTGGGGCCAACGTCCTGACTTTC
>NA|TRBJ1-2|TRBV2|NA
CASRGNGPYGYTF
TGTGCCAGCAGAGGGAATGGCCCCTATGGCTACACCTTC
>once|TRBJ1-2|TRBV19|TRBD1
CASIRTGDGGYTF
TGTGCCAGTATCCGGACAGGGGATGGGGGCTACACCTTC
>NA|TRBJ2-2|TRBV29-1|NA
CSVAPLLATGELFF
TGCAGCGTTGCTCCATTACTGGCGACCGGGGAGCTGTTTTTT
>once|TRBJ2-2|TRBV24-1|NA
CATSDPRGGHGRDTGELFF
TGTGCCACCAGTGATCCTCGAGGCGGGCACGGGAGAGACACCGGGGAGCTGTTTTTT
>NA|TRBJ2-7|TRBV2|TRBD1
CASDRTGAYEQYF
TGTGCCAGCGACCGGACAGGGGCCTACGAGCAGTACTTC
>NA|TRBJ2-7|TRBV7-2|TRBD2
CASSRPGTSGPGYEQYF
TGTGCCAGCAGCCGCCCCGGGACTAGCGGACCCGGCTACGAGCAGTACTTC